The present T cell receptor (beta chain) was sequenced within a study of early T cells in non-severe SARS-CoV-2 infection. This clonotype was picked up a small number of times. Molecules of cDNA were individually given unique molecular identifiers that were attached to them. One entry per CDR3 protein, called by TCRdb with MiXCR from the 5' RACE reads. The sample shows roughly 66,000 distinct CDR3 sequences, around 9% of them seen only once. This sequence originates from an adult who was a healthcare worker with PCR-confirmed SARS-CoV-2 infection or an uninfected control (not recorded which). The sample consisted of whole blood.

CDR3 loop: CSARDWAGTQETQYF. CDR3 DNA sequence: TGCAGTGCTAGAGATTGGGCAGGGACCCAAGAGACCCAGTACTTC. The chain combines TRBV20-1 with TRBJ2-5; D tentatively fits TRBD1 or TRBD2 (5 bases each). The CDR3 covers 15 residues. The germline CDR1 and CDR2 sequences are DFQATT and SNEGSKA (reference sequence). Trimming removed 0 bases from V and 1 base from J, with 12 bases in between.